This passage covers 5 T cell receptor beta chains from one sample sequenced in a study of STAT5B mutations in CD4+ large granular lymphocyte leukemia. Clones were sequenced by immunoSEQ multiplex PCR, and TCRdb holds only the in-frame ones, with some missing. The sample has more than 30,000 clones, 69% seen once. Input material: CD4+ T cells from blood buffy coats. Receptors were obtained from a human donor in good health.

This chain connects TRBV5-1 to TRBJ1-4; unclear D gene. The CDR3 runs 16 residues. Germline CDR1 is SGHRS and CDR2 is YFSETQ. V was shortened by 2 bases and J by 0 bases, with 11 bases between the two germline ends. CDR3 DNA: TGCGCCAGCAGCTTCGATATACCTGCAACTAATGAAAAACTGTTTTTT. Translating gives CASSFDIPATNEKLFF.

V and J are TRBV6-5 and TRBJ1-6, with D possibly matching TRBD1 (6 bases). CDR1 is MNHEY and CDR2 is SVGAGI in the germline V gene. V gave up 5 bases and J gave up 14 bases, with 19 bases separating them. The CDR3 is 14 residues long. The CDR3 spells CASSKDSNARALHF. The CDR3 DNA reads as TGTGCCAGCAGTAAGGACAGCAACGCCCGGGCCCTCCACTTT.

This chain uses TRBV18 with TRBJ2-5; D gene ambiguous. Between the trimmed V and J ends, which lost 0 bases and 4 bases, there was a span of 9 bases. CDR3 length equals 14 residues. Germline V gives CDR1 KGHSH, CDR2 LQKENI. The CDR3 loop reads CASSPPIERETQYF. The CDR3 DNA follows: TGTGCCAGCTCACCACCGATAGAGAGAGAGACCCAGTACTTC.

The V and J genes are TRBV6-5 and TRBJ2-3; D possibly matches TRBD1 or TRBD2 (5 bases each). The CDR3 length is 12 residues. The V end lost 9 bases, the J end lost 6 bases, and 13 bases lay between the germline ends. Germline V gene lookup returns CDR1 MNHEY and CDR2 SVGAGI. This chain's CDR3 is CARGTPRDTQYF. The CDR3 DNA follows: TGTGCCAGGGGGACCCCTCGGGATACGCAGTATTTT.

The chain joins TRBV30 to TRBJ1-2; possible D gene TRBD1, 6 bases. V was shortened by 0 bases and J by 8 bases, with 10 bases between the two germline ends. This CDR3 spans 12 amino acids. Germline V lookup: CDR1 GTSNPN, CDR2 SVGIG (reference sequence). The CDR3 reads CAWSVGGGGYTF. In nucleotides, the CDR3 is TGTGCCTGGAGTGTAGGTGGGGGCGGCTACACCTTC.